This entry lists 8 T cell receptor beta chains sequenced from one sample in a study of T-cell memory formation after mild COVID-19. Using its own MiXCR run on the 5' RACE reads, TCRdb lists one record per CDR3 protein. The sample has roughly 320,000 distinct CDR3 sequences, 25% to 30% seen once. Material for sequencing was PBMCs or a T cell subset sorted from them (not recorded which). These receptors were obtained from an adult woman who had mild COVID-19 (a few samples of this study predate the infection). Cell type and time point are not known.

This clonotype was seen a handful of times. The chain recombines TRBV5-6 with TRBJ2-7; tentatively, D is TRBD2 (5 bases). The CDR3 consists of 16 residues. Germline CDR1 and CDR2: SGHDT and YYEEEE. V gave up 6 bases and J gave up 7 bases, with 26 bases separating them. The CDR3 loop is CASTLHPVLRDREQYF. The CDR3 DNA sequence: TGTGCCAGCACTCTACACCCAGTCCTACGGGATCGGGAGCAGTACTTC.

V usage is TRBV24-1 and J usage is TRBJ2-7; D gene uncertain. From germline, CDR1 is KGHDR and CDR2 SFDVKD. V lost 2 bases, J lost 6 bases, and 7 bases lay in between. The CDR3 consists of 12 residues. The CDR3 reads CATSDYLGEQYF. The CDR3 DNA reads as TGTGCCACCAGTGATTACTTGGGCGAGCAGTACTTC.

This chain connects TRBV29-1 to TRBJ2-1; tentatively, D is TRBD2 (6 bases). The germline V gene encodes CDR1 SQVTM and CDR2 ANQGSEA. The CDR3 runs to 12 residues. The germline V and J ends were trimmed by 5 bases and 9 bases, with 14 bases remaining between them. The CDR3 region has the DNA TGCAGCGTTCATCGATCCGGGGGTGAGCAGTTCTTC. It specifies CSVHRSGGEQFF.

This clonotype showed up many times. The J gene is TRBJ1-1, the V gene TRBV3-1; D possibly corresponds to TRBD1 (5 bases). CDR1 is LGHDT, CDR2 YNNKEL, per germline (reference sequence). CDR3 length: 15 residues. The V and J ends lost 0 bases and 0 bases respectively, with 8 bases between them. Here the CDR3 DNA reads TGTGCCAGCAGCCAAGACCCAGGGTTGAACACTGAAGCTTTCTTT. Its translation: CASSQDPGLNTEAFF.

This clonotype appeared many times. The chain couples TRBV20-1 to TRBJ1-5; D uncertain. The ends were cut back, 0 bases at V and 2 bases at J, with 11 bases in the middle. Germline CDR1 is DFQATT and CDR2 is SNEGSKA (reference sequence). This CDR3 has 15 residues. The CDR3 sequence: CSAREGNQGNQPQHF. CDR3 sequence (DNA): TGCAGTGCTAGAGAGGGCAACCAAGGCAATCAGCCCCAGCATTTT.

This sequence joins TRBV7-9 and TRBJ2-3; 7 bases line up with TRBD2. The length of the CDR3 is 16 residues. After removal of 3 bases from V and 2 bases from J, the junction contained 8 bases not matched to a gene. Germline V gene sequence: CDR1 SEHNR, CDR2 FQNEAQ (reference sequence). Here the CDR3 reads CASSFSSGLNTDTQYF. CDR3 bases: TGTGCCAGCAGCTTCTCTAGCGGACTTAACACAGATACGCAGTATTTT.

The table lists this clonotype with a few counts. This chain connects TRBV7-9 to TRBJ1-2; 7 nucleotides align to TRBD1. V gave up 5 bases and J gave up 3 bases; unmatched junction bases: 3. Germline V CDR1 and CDR2: SEHNR, FQNEAQ (reference sequence). The CDR3 extends over 13 amino acids. The CDR3, as DNA: TGTGCCAGCAGCGACCAGGGGGACTATGGCTACACCTTC. This sequence encodes CASSDQGDYGYTF.

There are many counts of this clonotype. The V call is TRBV6-5, the J call TRBJ1-1; a possible D gene is TRBD1 (5 bases). Per the germline V gene, CDR1 is MNHEY and CDR2 is SVGAGI. The V gene lost 2 bases and the J gene lost 10 bases, with 20 bases spanning the gap. The CDR3 totals 15 residues. The CDR3 sequence: CASSYAAGRFFGAFF. The CDR3 coding sequence is TGTGCCAGCAGTTACGCGGCAGGGCGGTTCTTTGGAGCTTTCTTT.